This TCR beta chain originates from a study of blood T cell repertoires in COVID-19. Authors' data handling: Nucleated cell counts were estimated from reference gene primer amplification. Profiled with immunoSEQ multiplex PCR; TCRdb holds only in-frame clones, not every one. V and J calls and clone size come straight from that table; D and trimming were deduced from the DNA. The sample lists approximately 120,000 clones; 88% were seen once. Germline trimming cut 5 bases from V and 0 bases from J; bases unmatched to any gene: 7. The CDR3 sequence is 19 residues long. From germline, CDR1 is LGHNA and CDR2 YNFKEQ.

This chain connects TRBV4-2 to TRBJ2-6; 13 positions match TRBD2. This receptor was taken from a human donor in a cohort sampled during active COVID-19. Sequencing input: peripheral blood. CDR3 coding DNA: TGTGCCAGCAGCGCAATTACTAGCGGGGGGGGCTCTGGGGCCAACGTCCTGACTTTC. It yields the protein CASSAITSGGGSGANVLTF.